The 10 T cell receptor beta chains presented below share a single source sample, sequenced in a study of blood T cell repertoires in COVID-19. TCRdb's copy holds only in-frame clones and misses some; the assay was immunoSEQ multiplex PCR. The repertoire holds some 300,000 clones, with over 80% as singletons. What was sequenced was peripheral blood. These receptors were collected from a woman in her forties or fifties with COVID-19, enrolled during active disease.

The rearrangement joins TRBV5-4 to TRBJ2-4, with 8 nucleotides matching TRBD1. Germline V gene sequence: CDR1 SGHNT, CDR2 YYREEE (reference sequence). The CDR3 runs to 16 residues. V was clipped by 3 bases and J by 9 bases; unmatched bases: 14. The CDR3 sequence is CASSSLGQGAEGIQYF. The CDR3 region has the DNA TGTGCCAGCAGCTCACTGGGGCAGGGGGCGGAGGGCATTCAGTACTTC.

This clone was detected only a few times. The J gene is TRBJ1-5, the V gene TRBV19; 7 bases are a match to TRBD1. The V and J ends lost 5 bases and 2 bases, in that order; junction bases with no gene match: 3. Germline V gene sequence: CDR1 LNHDA, CDR2 SQIVND (reference sequence). CDR3 length equals 14 residues. The CDR3 sequence is CASSATGGNQPQHF. CDR3 nucleotides: TGTGCCAGTAGTGCCACAGGGGGCAATCAGCCCCAGCATTTT. The full variable domain, completed using reference TRBV19 and TRBJ1-5, is DGGITQSPKYLFRKEGQNVTLSCEQNLNHDAMYWYRQDPGQGLRLIYYSQIVNDFQKGDIAEGYSVSREKKESFPLTVTSAQKNPTAFYLCASSATGGNQPQHFGDGTRLSIL.

The J gene is TRBJ2-5, the V gene TRBV7-9; 9 bases map to TRBD1. Germline values: CDR1 SEHNR, CDR2 FQNEAQ (reference sequence). With 0 bases clipped from V and 4 bases from J, the junction kept 3 bases outside the gene matches. This CDR3 region has 15 residues. The CDR3 loop reads CASSLAGQGGETQYF. Here the CDR3 DNA reads TGTGCCAGCAGCTTAGCGGGACAGGGAGGAGAGACCCAGTACTTC.

Points on this clone: The sample holds other DNA sequences that translate to the same CDR3. The chain carries TRBV30 and TRBJ1-5, with D unclear. V was shortened by 3 bases and J by 3 bases, with 9 bases between the two germline ends. Looked up from germline, CDR1 is GTSNPN and CDR2 is SVGIG (reference sequence). The CDR3 contains 13 residues. CDR3 sequence: CAWSTGFNQPQHF. In DNA, the CDR3 is TGTGCCTGGAGCACGGGGTTCAATCAGCCCCAGCATTTT.

The rearrangement joins TRBV19 to TRBJ1-6, with 8 positions matching TRBD1. The CDR3 is made up of 14 amino acids. Germline-derived CDR1 and CDR2 are LNHDA and SQIVND (reference sequence). The V and J ends lost 4 bases and 8 bases, in that order; junction bases with no gene match: 4. CDR3 sequence reads: CASSTLDRDSPLHF. In DNA, the CDR3 is TGTGCCAGTAGTACCCTGGACAGGGATTCACCCCTCCACTTT.

The chain joins TRBV5-1 to TRBJ1-2; TRBD1 matches at 9 bases. Germline CDR1 and CDR2: SGHRS and YFSETQ. The CDR3 extends over 14 amino acids. V dropped 2 bases and J dropped 7; count of bases not matched to a gene: 6. For the CDR3, the DNA is TGCGCCAGCAGCTTCGCTACAGGGGGCGTTGGCTACACCTTC. Translated: CASSFATGGVGYTF.

V gene TRBV5-5 combines with J gene TRBJ2-6; 8 nucleotides match TRBD1. V trimming: 4 bases; J trimming: 1 base; junction bases outside the gene matches: 7. Per germline, CDR1 SGHKS and CDR2 YYEKEE (reference sequence). This CDR3 has 17 residues. This chain's CDR3 is CASSPGQGFSGANVLTF. In DNA form, the CDR3 reads TGTGCCAGCAGCCCCGGACAGGGTTTTTCTGGGGCCAACGTCCTGACTTTC.

This sequence joins TRBV5-6 and TRBJ1-5; weak D call: TRBD1 (6 bases). The CDR3 is made up of 17 amino acids. V was pared by 3 bases and J by 0 bases, with 16 bases between. Germline assignment: CDR1 SGHDT and CDR2 YYEEEE. Here the CDR3 DNA reads TGTGCCAGCAGCTCCCGAGGGACACGAAATAGCAATCAGCCCCAGCATTTT. Amino acid sequence: CASSSRGTRNSNQPQHF.

For the CDR3, the DNA is TGTGCCAGCAGTGAATTATGGCAGACGGGCTATGGCTACACCTTC. The encoded protein is CASSELWQTGYGYTF. The chain links TRBV25-1 to TRBJ1-2, with D unclear. From germline, CDR1 is MGHDK and CDR2 SYGVNS. CDR3 length: 15 residues. The V end was cut by 1 base, the J end by 4 bases, with 13 bases between.

In this sample, this clone turned up once. The CDR3 DNA reads as TGTGCCAGCAGTTTATGGCAGGGGTACGCCGGCACTGAAGCTTTCTTT. The encoded protein is CASSLWQGYAGTEAFF. The chain joins TRBV27 to TRBJ1-1; TRBD1 might be the D (6 bases). CDR1 is MNHEY, CDR2 SMNVEV, per germline (reference sequence). Trimming left V 1 base short and J 4 bases short, with 16 bases between. The CDR3 covers 16 residues.